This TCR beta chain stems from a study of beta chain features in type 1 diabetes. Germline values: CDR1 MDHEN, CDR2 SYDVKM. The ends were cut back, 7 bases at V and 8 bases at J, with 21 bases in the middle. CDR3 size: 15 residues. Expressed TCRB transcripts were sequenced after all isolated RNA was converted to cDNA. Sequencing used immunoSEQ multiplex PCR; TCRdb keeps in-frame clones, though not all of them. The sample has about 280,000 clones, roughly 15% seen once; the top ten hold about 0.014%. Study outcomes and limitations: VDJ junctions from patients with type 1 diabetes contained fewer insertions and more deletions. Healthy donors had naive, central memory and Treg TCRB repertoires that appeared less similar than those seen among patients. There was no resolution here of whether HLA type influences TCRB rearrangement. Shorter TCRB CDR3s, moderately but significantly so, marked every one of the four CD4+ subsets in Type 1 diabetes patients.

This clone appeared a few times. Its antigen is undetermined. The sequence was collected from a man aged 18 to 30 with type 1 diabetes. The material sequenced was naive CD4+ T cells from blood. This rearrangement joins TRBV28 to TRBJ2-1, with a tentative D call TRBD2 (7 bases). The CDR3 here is CASTPPGGRRDEQFF. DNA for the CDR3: TGTGCCAGCACCCCACCGGGGGGCCGTAGGGATGAGCAGTTCTTC.